Each of the 24 T cell receptor beta chains below was sequenced from the same sample in a study of metastatic and nonmetastatic thyroid tumors. None of the patients had undergone any treatment ahead of thyroid surgery. TCRdb re-analyzed the PCR reads using MiXCR. The repertoire includes under 45,000 clones, over 15% of them detected once, and roughly 13% sits in the top ten. The sequenced material came from tumor tissue. Source of these receptors: a female donor with papillary thyroid cancer or a benign thyroid nodule (not recorded which). Some clones in this sample may be carry-over from other donors' samples.

As regards this clone: A read error is possible here, since a much larger clone lies one base away. The chain recombines TRBV4-1 with TRBJ1-1; 9 bases are shared with TRBD1. The CDR3 contains 19 residues. Germline V gives CDR1 MGHRA, CDR2 YSYEKL. The CDR3 protein is CASSQGPDRGVRANTGAFF. CDR3 coding DNA: TGCGCCAGCAGCCAAGGCCCTGACAGGGGGGTCCGAGCGAACACTGGAGCTTTCTTT.

The V gene is TRBV6-1, the J gene TRBJ1-2; D ambiguous. V was cut by 6 bases and J by 3 bases, with 11 bases left in between. This CDR3 is 13 amino acids long. Germline CDR1 and CDR2: MNHNS and SASEGT. The CDR3 bases are TGTGCCAGCAGGGTCGACATACACTATGGCTACACCTTC. Protein sequence: CASRVDIHYGYTF.

At least ten counts were recorded for this clone. The CDR3 ends on some other residue instead of the conserved phenylalanine or tryptophan, so this is likely a read error. Because the CDR3's place on the DNA is in doubt, the DNA is left out and the CDR3 is given as listed by TCRdb. The chain employs TRBV12-3 or TRBV12-4 and TRBJ2-1; TRBD1, the D gene given by the table, was not confirmed from the DNA. A total of 10 residues make up the CDR3, ends included. CDR3 loop: CASRLTPGNT.

About this clone itself: Possible read error: a much larger clone is one base away. Distinct nucleotide sequences in the sample also encode this CDR3. This rearrangement joins TRBV4-3 to TRBJ1-3; TRBD1 agrees at 10 bases. The V gene's germline CDR1 is LGHNA and CDR2 YSLEER. The CDR3 runs 16 residues. J gave up 4 bases and V 3 bases, and 6 bases lay outside the gene matches. The CDR3 nucleotides are TGCGCCAGCAGCCAGGGTAAGGGACAGGGGGGAAACACCATATATTTT. It codes for CASSQGKGQGGNTIYF.

This clone was counted many times. The CDR3 protein is CASSLVARGDYGYTF. The CDR3 bases are TGTGCCAGCAGCTTAGTGGCCAGGGGAGACTATGGCTACACCTTC. The J gene is TRBJ1-2, the V gene TRBV7-2; a weak D match, TRBD1 (6 bases). V dropped 1 base and J dropped 3 bases, with 12 bases sitting between them. This CDR3 spans 15 amino acids. Germline V CDR1 and CDR2: SGHTA, FQGNSA.

The table lists this clone with many counts. The genes are TRBV20-1 and TRBJ1-1; D ambiguous. CDR1 is DFQATT, CDR2 SNEGSKA, per germline (reference sequence). Trimming removed 5 bases at V and 7 bases at J, with 11 bases between. The CDR3 is made up of 11 amino acids. The CDR3 DNA reads as TGCAGTGCTCCAGGACGGATTGAAGCTTTCTTT. Translated: CSAPGRIEAFF.

The V and J genes are TRBV7-9 and TRBJ2-7; TRBD2 agrees at 15 bases. Germline V lookup: CDR1 SEHNR, CDR2 FQNEAQ (reference sequence). V shed 5 bases and J 6 bases; nucleotides not matched to a gene: 2. The CDR3 has 14 amino acids. CDR3 protein: CASSQGLAGGEQYF. The CDR3 DNA reads as TGTGCCAGCAGCCAGGGACTAGCGGGAGGCGAGCAGTACTTC.

This clone has only one observation. This may arise from a read error, as a much more abundant clone is one base away. V usage is TRBV7-9 and J usage is TRBJ2-7; D is unclear. The CDR3 spans 13 residues. From germline, CDR1 is SEHNR and CDR2 FQNEAQ (reference sequence). Trimming left V 5 bases short and J 4 bases short, with 12 bases between. The CDR3: CASSRDLVYEQYF. DNA of the CDR3: TGTGCCAGCAGCAGAGATCTTGTTTACGAGCAGTACTTC.

This clone showed up many times. A much larger clone differs from this one at a single base, so this may be a read error. V usage is TRBV5-1 and J usage is TRBJ2-1, with TRBD2 matching 11 bases. This CDR3 is built from 17 residues. Trimming at V came to 3 bases and at J to 7 bases, leaving 12 bases not matched to a gene. Germline V CDR1 and CDR2: SGHRS, YFSETQ. Here the CDR3 reads CASSYPTSGINRNEQFF. Here the CDR3 DNA reads TGCGCCAGCAGCTATCCGACTAGCGGGATTAATAGGAATGAGCAGTTCTTC.

At least ten counts were recorded for this clone. This chain joins TRBV7-9 and TRBJ2-2; 7 bases align to TRBD1. Looked up from germline, CDR1 is SEHNR and CDR2 is FQNEAQ (reference sequence). V lost 5 bases and J lost 6; bases outside the gene matches: 3. The CDR3 is made up of 13 amino acids. CDR3 nucleotides: TGTGCCAGCAGCCTTGGGACAGCCGGGGAGCTGTTTTTT. Amino acids: CASSLGTAGELFF.

This clone occurred many times. The V and J genes are TRBV15 and TRBJ1-5; no clear D gene. Germline-derived CDR1 and CDR2 are LNHNV and YYDKDF (reference sequence). Between the trimmed V and J ends, which lost 0 bases and 8 bases, there was a span of 14 bases. This CDR3 is 15 amino acids long. CDR3 DNA: TGTGCCACCAGCAGAGATATGGGCGGCGGGGAGCCCCAGCATTTT. Amino acid sequence: CATSRDMGGGEPQHF.

The chain has TRBV2 and TRBJ2-2, with TRBD2 matching 13 bases. The CDR3 is 19 residues long. V was clipped by 1 base and J by 2 bases; unmatched bases: 7. CDR1 and CDR2 (germline): SNHLY, FYNNEI. In nucleotides, the CDR3 is TGTGCCAGCAGTGAAGTCAATAGACTAGCGGGAGGAAACACCGGGGAGCTGTTTTTT. It is translated as CASSEVNRLAGGNTGELFF.

This clone was seen repeatedly, ten times or more. This sample also contains other DNA sequences that code for the same CDR3. V gene TRBV6-1 combines with J gene TRBJ2-3; TRBD1 might be the D (6 bases). The germline gives CDR1 MNHNS, CDR2 SASEGT. Trimming took off 8 bases at V and 9 bases at J, with 9 bases between the two ends. The CDR3 covers 10 residues. The CDR3 reads CASSRGTQYF. The CDR3 nucleotides are TGTGCCAGCTCGAGGGGGACGCAGTATTTT.

As to this clone: Possible read error: a much larger clone is one base away. The chain recombines TRBV4-2 with TRBJ1-5; TRBD1 aligns across 7 bases. J lost 6 bases, V lost 0 bases, and 5 bases had no gene match. Germline lookup yields CDR1 LGHNA and CDR2 YNFKEQ. The CDR3 consists of 15 residues. CDR3 loop: CASSQETGISQPQHF. The CDR3 bases are TGTGCCAGCAGCCAAGAGACAGGGATAAGTCAGCCCCAGCATTTT.

This clone was detected only once. Since a much larger clone is just one base distant, this may be a read error. The rearrangement uses TRBV4-1 and TRBJ1-4; TRBD1 might be the D (5 bases). Trimming pared 5 bases from V and 8 bases from J, leaving 18 bases between. Germline CDR1 reads MGHRA; CDR2 reads YSYEKL. The CDR3 spans 15 residues. CDR3 DNA sequence: TGCGCCAGCAGCAAATCACGGGGCCAGGAGGAAAAACTGTTTTTT. Residues: CASSKSRGQEEKLFF.

There are many counts of this clone. A much larger clone lies a single base off, so this may be a read error. The chain has TRBV6-5 and TRBJ1-2, with a possible D match to TRBD1 (5 bases). Germline CDR1 and CDR2: MNHEY and SVGAGI. V was pared by 5 bases and J by 4 bases, with 23 bases between. The CDR3 extends over 17 amino acids. Here the CDR3 reads CASSPPPGTQRGYGYTF. CDR3 nucleotide sequence: TGTGCCAGCAGTCCTCCACCGGGGACCCAGCGGGGCTATGGCTACACCTTC.

This clone came up many times. The chain's CDR3 is CSTIPQGQEGYGYTF. As DNA, the CDR3 is TGCAGTACGATCCCACAGGGGCAGGAAGGGTATGGCTACACCTTC. The V gene is TRBV29-1, the J gene TRBJ1-2; TRBD1 aligns across 7 bases. CDR1 and CDR2 (germline): SQVTM, ANQGSEA. CDR3 length equals 15 residues.

This clone occurred many times. This chain uses TRBV11-1 with TRBJ2-7; D might be TRBD1 (6 bases). There are 15 residues in the CDR3. Trimming removed 0 bases from V and 0 bases from J, with 9 bases in between. CDR1 SGHAT and CDR2 FQDESV come from the germline V gene (reference sequence). The CDR3 spells CASSLALDSSYEQYF. The CDR3 DNA is TGTGCCAGCAGCTTAGCGTTGGACAGCTCCTACGAGCAGTACTTC.

This clone was detected ten times or more. V and J are TRBV6-4 and TRBJ2-3, with D possibly matching TRBD1 (6 bases). The V end was cut by 6 bases, the J end by 1 base, with 11 bases between. From germline, CDR1 is MRHNA and CDR2 SNTAGT. This CDR3 comprises 14 residues. The CDR3 sequence: CASRKGVGTDTQYF. The CDR3 nucleotides read TGTGCCAGCAGGAAGGGGGTGGGCACAGATACGCAGTATTTT.

In its sample, this clone was seen many times. V and J are TRBV20-1 and TRBJ2-3; TRBD2 might be the D (7 bases). CDR1 and CDR2 (germline): DFQATT, SNEGSKA (reference sequence). The V end lost 6 bases, the J end lost 6 bases, and 19 bases lay between the germline ends. This CDR3 has 14 residues. This chain's CDR3 is CSAAGAGRADTQYF. As DNA, the CDR3 is TGCAGTGCCGCGGGGGCGGGGCGGGCGGATACGCAGTATTTT.

This clone is deemed medium-sized. V is TRBV7-9 and J is TRBJ2-7; no firm D call. V lost 5 bases and J lost 3, with 17 bases in between. Germline CDR1 and CDR2: SEHNR and FQNEAQ (reference sequence). The CDR3 consists of 15 residues. DNA for the CDR3: TGTGCCAGCAGCCCCAACCCCCAGAGGAGCTACGAGCAGTACTTC. This translates into CASSPNPQRSYEQYF.

Notes on this clone: At one end, the junction sequence differs from germline, possibly due to a read error. The J gene is TRBJ2-1, the V gene TRBV7-3, with 7 bases identical to TRBD1. Germline V gene lookup returns CDR1 SGHTA and CDR2 FQGTGA. The CDR3 runs to 13 residues. This CDR3 reads CVSSPGQYNEQSF. The CDR3 nucleotides read TGTGTCAGCAGCCCGGGACAGTACAATGAGCAGTCCTTC.

This clone came up once. This chain connects TRBV7-6 to TRBJ2-7; the D gene is possibly TRBD2 (6 bases). V gave up 5 bases and J gave up 4 bases, with 12 bases separating them. The CDR3 extends over 13 amino acids. CDR1 and CDR2 from the germline V gene are SGHVS and FNYEAQ. The CDR3 sequence is CASSRSGGYEQYF. The CDR3 coding sequence is TGTGCCAGCAGCCGGTCCGGGGGATACGAGCAGTACTTC.

The V and J genes are TRBV19 and TRBJ1-5; TRBD1 agrees at 8 bases. CDR1 and CDR2 (germline): LNHDA, SQIVND (reference sequence). After removal of 3 bases from V and 6 bases from J, the junction contained 4 bases not matched to a gene. This CDR3 comprises 14 residues. CDR3 sequence reads: CASSMTGEGQPQHF. The CDR3, as DNA: TGTGCCAGTAGTATGACAGGGGAGGGTCAGCCCCAGCATTTT.